Following are 9 T cell receptor beta chains from one sample sequenced in a study of blood T cell repertoires in COVID-19. Generated by immunoSEQ multiplex PCR, the TCRdb table keeps only in-frame clones and is missing some. The table shows about 250,000 clones, with around four fifths occurring only once. The material sequenced was peripheral blood. These receptors all stem from a woman aged 65 to 85 with acute or convalescent COVID-19.

The chain links TRBV28 to TRBJ2-5, with D perhaps TRBD2 (5 bases). The CDR3 loop spans 14 amino acids. V was trimmed by 2 bases and J by 0 bases, leaving 7 bases between them. Per germline, CDR1 MDHEN and CDR2 SYDVKM. This CDR3 reads CASSLPDYQETQYF. The CDR3 DNA sequence: TGTGCCAGCAGTTTACCGGACTACCAAGAGACCCAGTACTTC.

CDR3 nucleotide sequence: TGTGCCAGTAAGCATGGGGACAGGGAGACTGAAGCTTTCTTT. The encoded protein is CASKHGDRETEAFF. This chain connects TRBV19 to TRBJ1-1; 9 bases fit TRBD1. This CDR3 has 14 residues. CDR1 is LNHDA and CDR2 is SQIVND in the germline V gene (reference sequence). V shed 7 bases and J 5 bases; nucleotides not matched to a gene: 8. The complete variable domain, with remaining parts taken from reference TRBV19 and TRBJ1-1, reads DGGITQSPKYLFRKEGQNVTLSCEQNLNHDAMYWYRQDPGQGLRLIYYSQIVNDFQKGDIAEGYSVSREKKESFPLTVTSAQKNPTAFYLCASKHGDRETEAFFGQGTRLTVV.

The chain uses TRBV10-3 and TRBJ1-2, with TRBD1 identical over 9 bases. Germline trimming cut 5 bases from V and 6 bases from J; bases unmatched to any gene: 4. This CDR3 is 13 amino acids long. Germline V gene data show CDR1 as ENHRY and CDR2 as SYGVKD. The CDR3 protein is CAISLDRGNGYTF. CDR3 bases: TGTGCCATCAGTTTGGACAGGGGCAATGGCTACACCTTC.

The chain uses TRBV7-8 and TRBJ1-2; TRBD1 matches 8 bases. The germline CDR1 and CDR2 sequences are SGHVS and FQNEAQ. The CDR3 covers 13 residues. Trimming at V came to 3 bases and at J to 3 bases, leaving 0 bases not matched to a gene. CDR3 region: CASSLTGDYGYTF. Here the CDR3 DNA reads TGTGCCAGCAGCTTGACAGGGGACTATGGCTACACCTTC.

A note on this clone: Other DNA sequences in this sample translate to the same CDR3. The chain recombines TRBV7-8 with TRBJ1-2; tentative D call: TRBD1 (6 bases). V was shortened by 5 bases and J by 2 bases, with 9 bases between the two germline ends. In germline, CDR1 is SGHVS, CDR2 FQNEAQ. The CDR3 is made up of 13 amino acids. CDR3 sequence reads: CASSPDRNYGYTF. The CDR3 nucleotides read TGTGCCAGCAGCCCGGACAGAAACTATGGCTACACCTTC.

The chain joins TRBV15 to TRBJ1-2; maybe TRBD1 (6 bases). Per germline, CDR1 LNHNV and CDR2 YYDKDF (reference sequence). CDR3 length: 15 residues. Trimming took 0 bases from V and 5 from J, leaving 13 bases between them. CDR3 nucleotides: TGTGCCACCAGCAGAGATTTGGCAGGGGCTTATGGCTACACCTTC. Its translation: CATSRDLAGAYGYTF.

The chain combines TRBV27 with TRBJ1-2, with D unresolved. Looked up from germline, CDR1 is MNHEY and CDR2 is SMNVEV (reference sequence). The CDR3 is 17 residues long. Trimming took 0 bases from V and 4 from J, leaving 18 bases between them. CDR3 nucleotide sequence: TGTGCCAGCAGTTTATCGCCCTTCGGCCGGGAGGGCTATGGCTACACCTTC. This codes for CASSLSPFGREGYGYTF.

This clone was recorded once. The J gene is TRBJ2-2, the V gene TRBV11-2; maybe TRBD1 (5 bases). V was clipped by 2 bases and J by 6 bases, with 7 bases between them. CDR1 is SGHAT and CDR2 is FQNNGV in the germline V gene. The CDR3 covers 13 residues. The CDR3 bases are TGTGCCAGCAGCTTACCAGGGCCCGGGGAGCTGTTTTTT. As protein: CASSLPGPGELFF.

The chain uses TRBV28 and TRBJ1-3; tentatively, D is TRBD1 (5 bases). The germline gives CDR1 MDHEN, CDR2 SYDVKM. Between the trimmed V and J ends, which lost 10 bases and 0 bases, there was a span of 16 bases. The CDR3 length is 15 residues. The CDR3 loop is CATKVGASSGNTIYF. The CDR3 bases are TGTGCCACCAAGGTAGGGGCGAGCTCTGGAAACACCATATATTTT.